Each of the 9 T cell receptor beta chains below was sequenced from the same sample in a study of T cell responses to AZD1222 COVID-19 vaccine. Only in-frame clones appear in the TCRdb table, and some are missing; sequencing was by immunoSEQ multiplex PCR. Of roughly 180,000 clones detected, roughly nine tenths appear once; the ten largest clones hold approximately 3.4%. Sequences were derived from peripheral blood, sampled 28 days after the second AZD1222 dose. The source is an adult who received the AZD1222 COVID-19 vaccine.

The rearrangement joins TRBV7-8 to TRBJ1-3, with D perhaps matching TRBD1 (5 bases). Germline V CDR1 and CDR2: SGHVS, FQNEAQ. Deletions cut 2 bases from V and 0 bases from J, with 8 bases between. This CDR3 spans 15 amino acids. DNA for the CDR3: TGTGCCAGCAGCTTAAGTCAGGGCTCTGGAAACACCATATATTTT. This codes for CASSLSQGSGNTIYF. Drawing the rest from reference TRBV7-8 and TRBJ1-3, the complete variable domain is GAGVSQSPRYKVAKRGQDVALRCDPISGHVSLFWYQQALGQGPEFLTYFQNEAQLDKSGLPSDRFFAERPEGSVSTLKIQRTQQEDSAVYLCASSLSQGSGNTIYFGEGSWLTVV.

The chain carries TRBV4-1 and TRBJ1-2; no clear D gene. The V gene lost 2 bases and the J gene lost 2 bases, with 9 bases spanning the gap. The CDR3 length is 14 residues. Germline CDR1 MGHRA, CDR2 YSYEKL. CDR3 DNA: TGCGCCAGCAGCCAACCGGGATCGAACTATGGCTACACCTTC. As protein: CASSQPGSNYGYTF.

The chain recombines TRBV25-1 with TRBJ2-4, with D possibly matching TRBD2 (6 bases). There are 13 residues in the CDR3. Germline loops: CDR1 MGHDK, CDR2 SYGVNS. V gave up 8 bases and J gave up 6 bases, with 14 bases separating them. The CDR3 sequence is CASATGGGNIQYF. In DNA form, the CDR3 reads TGTGCCAGCGCGACCGGGGGAGGAAACATTCAGTACTTC.

In this sample, this clone turned up once. V and J are TRBV6-2 or TRBV6-3 and TRBJ2-1, with 10 nucleotides matching TRBD1. Germline V gives CDR1 MNHEY, CDR2 SVGEGT. The CDR3 consists of 16 residues. Unmatched junction bases numbered 6, after V lost 0 bases and J lost 7 bases. The CDR3: CASSYSGTGVRNEQFF. As DNA, the CDR3 is TGTGCCAGCAGTTACTCAGGGACAGGGGTTAGAAATGAGCAGTTCTTC.

This chain uses TRBV19 with TRBJ2-1, with 8 bases lining up with TRBD1. With 6 bases clipped from V and 6 bases from J, the junction kept 10 bases outside the gene matches. The CDR3 runs 15 residues. Germline V gene sequence: CDR1 LNHDA, CDR2 SQIVND (reference sequence). CDR3: CASSTTGARSNEQFF. CDR3 DNA: TGTGCCAGTAGCACGACAGGGGCCCGGAGCAATGAGCAGTTCTTC.

The J gene is TRBJ1-3, the V gene TRBV24-1; D possibly corresponds to TRBD1 (5 bases). V was clipped by 5 bases and J by 0 bases, with 16 bases between them. CDR3 size: 17 residues. In germline, CDR1 is KGHDR, CDR2 SFDVKD. The CDR3 here is CATSAGGYGSSGNTIYF. CDR3 nucleotides: TGTGCCACCAGTGCGGGGGGTTATGGAAGCTCTGGAAACACCATATATTTT.

This chain connects TRBV7-2 to TRBJ2-1, with 9 bases fitting TRBD1. V lost 5 bases and J lost 3; bases outside the gene matches: 5. The CDR3 is made up of 15 amino acids. In germline, CDR1 is SGHTA, CDR2 FQGNSA. CDR3 nucleotide sequence: TGTGCCAGCAGCGCCACGACAGGGGGCTACAATGAGCAGTTCTTC. This codes for CASSATTGGYNEQFF.

J is TRBJ1-4 and V is TRBV4-1, with D perhaps matching TRBD1 (5 bases). The V gene lost 1 base and the J gene lost 1 base, with 13 bases spanning the gap. The germline V gene has CDR1 MGHRA and CDR2 YSYEKL. The CDR3 consists of 17 residues. CDR3 protein: CASSQGKGRGTNEKLFF. Here the CDR3 DNA reads TGCGCCAGCAGCCAAGGGAAGGGGCGGGGAACTAATGAAAAACTGTTTTTT.

The chain carries TRBV18 and TRBJ2-6; 7 bases are shared with TRBD1. The CDR3 length is 17 residues. Germline V lookup: CDR1 KGHSH, CDR2 LQKENI. The ends lost 4 bases at V and 0 bases at J; junction bases unmatched: 6. CDR3 sequence (DNA): TGTGCCAGCTCACGAGGACAGGTTAGCTCTGGGGCCAACGTCCTGACTTTC. Translated, it gives CASSRGQVSSGANVLTF.